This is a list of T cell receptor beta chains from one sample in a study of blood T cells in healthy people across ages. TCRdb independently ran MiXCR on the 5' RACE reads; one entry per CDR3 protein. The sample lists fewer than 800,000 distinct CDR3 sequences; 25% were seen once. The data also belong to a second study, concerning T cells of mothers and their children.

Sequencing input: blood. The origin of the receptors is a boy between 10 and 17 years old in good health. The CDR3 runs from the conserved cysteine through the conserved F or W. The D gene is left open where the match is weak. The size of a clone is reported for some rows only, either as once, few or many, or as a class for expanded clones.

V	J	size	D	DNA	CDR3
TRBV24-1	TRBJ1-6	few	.	TGTGCCACCAGTGATCCCGCCAGGGCGAAATCACCCCTCCACTTT	CATSDPARAKSPLHF
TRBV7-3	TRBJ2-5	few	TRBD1	TGTGCCAGCAGCTTAAACAGGGGCTCCCAAGAGACCCAGTACTTC	CASSLNRGSQETQYF
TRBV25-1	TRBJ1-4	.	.	TGTGCCAGCAGTGGTAAACCCTTAGGGGCAACTAATGAAAAACTGTTTTTT	CASSGKPLGATNEKLFF
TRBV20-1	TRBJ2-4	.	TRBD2	TGCAGTGCTAGGGGCGGGGGAGCCAAAAACATTCAGTACTTC	CSARGGGAKNIQYF
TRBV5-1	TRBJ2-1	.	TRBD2	TGCGCCAGCAGCTTTGGGGTTTTGAGTAGCGGGACTTACAATGAGCAGTTCTTC	CASSFGVLSSGTYNEQFF
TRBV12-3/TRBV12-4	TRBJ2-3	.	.	TGTGCCAGCAGTCGTACCAAGGCCCGCACAGATACGCAGTATTTT	CASSRTKARTDTQYF
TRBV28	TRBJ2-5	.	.	TGTGCCAGCAGTTTCGGGGGTTTGGGACTTCATCCGCGAAACCAAGAGACCCAGTACTTC	CASSFGGLGLHPRNQETQYF
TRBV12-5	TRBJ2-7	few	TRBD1	TGTGCTAGTGGTACCTGGACAGGTCGCGAGCAGTACTTC	CASGTWTGREQYF
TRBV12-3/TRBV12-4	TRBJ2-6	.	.	TGTGCCAGCAGTTTGGGGGATCCGGGGGCCAACGTCCTGACTTTC	CASSLGDPGANVLTF
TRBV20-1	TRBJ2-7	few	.	TGCAGTGCTAGAGATCCCAGGGTAATCGACGAGCAGTACTTC	CSARDPRVIDEQYF
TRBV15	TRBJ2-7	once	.	TGTGCCACCAGCAGAGCACAGGGACATCGGCGCTACGAGCAGTACTTC	CATSRAQGHRRYEQYF
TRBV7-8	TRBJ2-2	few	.	TGTGCCAGCAGCTTCCTAACCCGGGGATCCGGGGAGCTGTTTTTT	CASSFLTRGSGELFF
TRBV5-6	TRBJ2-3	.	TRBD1	TGTGCCAGCAGCTTAGCCCCGGGACAGCTCACAGATACGCAGTATTTT	CASSLAPGQLTDTQYF
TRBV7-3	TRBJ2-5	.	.	TGTGCCAGCAGCTTATTTGATGGGGGGAGAGAGACCCAGTACTTC	CASSLFDGGRETQYF
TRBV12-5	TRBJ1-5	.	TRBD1	TGTGCTAGTGGATTGACAGGGGAAGATCAGCCCCAGCATTTT	CASGLTGEDQPQHF
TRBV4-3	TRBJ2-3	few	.	TGCGCCAGCAGCCAACAGGTCCTAGCGGACGGGACAAATACGCAGTATTTT	CASSQQVLADGTNTQYF
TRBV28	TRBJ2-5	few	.	TGTGCCAGCAGTGCCGGGTTGGAGACCCAGTACTTC	CASSAGLETQYF
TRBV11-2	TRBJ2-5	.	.	TGTGCCAGCAGCTTAATGCCAGCGGTTCAGGAGACCCAGTACTTC	CASSLMPAVQETQYF